The subject of this entry is one T cell receptor (beta chain). This table comes from immunoSEQ multiplex PCR, and its TCRdb copy is limited to in-frame clones, with some not included. The sample holds some 150,000 clones, under 85% seen once. This entry comes from a study of blood T cell repertoires in COVID-19. Study details: T cells, B-cell-depleted T cells, or PBMCs supplied cDNA or gDNA.

CDR3 length equals 16 residues. The germline gives CDR1 SGHVS, CDR2 FNYEAQ. J lost 2 bases, V lost 1 base, and 6 bases had no gene match. V usage is TRBV7-6 and J usage is TRBJ2-3; 7 bases are shared with TRBD2. Sequencing was done on a sample of peripheral blood. The source is a man aged 55 to 70 with COVID-19, enrolled during active disease. The CDR3 reads CASSLGGSLNTDTQYF. The CDR3 nucleotides are TGTGCCAGCAGCTTAGGCGGGAGTCTTAACACAGATACGCAGTATTTT.